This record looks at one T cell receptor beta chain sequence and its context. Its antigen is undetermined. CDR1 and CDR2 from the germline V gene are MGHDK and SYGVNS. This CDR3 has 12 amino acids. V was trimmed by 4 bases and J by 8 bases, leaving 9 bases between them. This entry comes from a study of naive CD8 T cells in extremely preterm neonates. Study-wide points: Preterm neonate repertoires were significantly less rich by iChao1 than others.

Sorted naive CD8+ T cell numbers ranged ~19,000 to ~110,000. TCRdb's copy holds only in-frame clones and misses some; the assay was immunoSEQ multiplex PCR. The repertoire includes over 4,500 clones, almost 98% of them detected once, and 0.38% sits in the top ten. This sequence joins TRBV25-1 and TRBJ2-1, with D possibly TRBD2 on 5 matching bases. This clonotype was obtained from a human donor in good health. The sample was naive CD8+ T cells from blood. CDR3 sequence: CASSGLADEQFF. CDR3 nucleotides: TGTGCCAGCAGTGGGCTAGCAGATGAGCAGTTCTTC. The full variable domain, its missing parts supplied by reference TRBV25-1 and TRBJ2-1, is EADIYQTPRYLVIGTGKKITLECSQTMGHDKMYWYQQDPGMELHLIHYSYGVNSTEKGDLSSESTVSRIRTEHFPLTLESARPSHTSQYLCASSGLADEQFFGPGTRLTVL.